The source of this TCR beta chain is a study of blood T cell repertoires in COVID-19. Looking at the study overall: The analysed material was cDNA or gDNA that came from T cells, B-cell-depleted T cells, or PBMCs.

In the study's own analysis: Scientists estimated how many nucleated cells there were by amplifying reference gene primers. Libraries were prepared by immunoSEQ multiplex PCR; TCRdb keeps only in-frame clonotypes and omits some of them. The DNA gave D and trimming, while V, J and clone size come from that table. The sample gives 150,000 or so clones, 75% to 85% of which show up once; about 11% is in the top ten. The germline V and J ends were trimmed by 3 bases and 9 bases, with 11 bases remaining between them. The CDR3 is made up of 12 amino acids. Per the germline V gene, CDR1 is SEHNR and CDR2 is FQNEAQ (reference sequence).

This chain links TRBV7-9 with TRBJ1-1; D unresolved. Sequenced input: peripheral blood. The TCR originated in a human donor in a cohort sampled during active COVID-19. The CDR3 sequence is CASSFRDTKAFF. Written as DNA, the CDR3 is TGTGCCAGCAGCTTCCGTGATACAAAAGCTTTCTTT.